These 14 T cell receptor beta chains share one sample of origin, sequenced in a study of post-analysis software for immune sequencing data. Broader study findings: Controls had lower frequencies than patients of about 5 TRBV segments, which included TRBV5-6, TRBV5-1 and TRBV20-1.

Built from TCR beta cDNA, the libraries had unique molecular identifiers in them. TCRdb processed the PCR reads anew with MiXCR; each CDR3 protein has one entry. The sample has hundreds of thousands of distinct CDR3 sequences, 25% to 30% seen once. What these receptors recognize is not known. Sequencing was done on a sample of blood. Every receptor here comes from a girl aged 10-17 years with multiple sclerosis.

The sample holds a few counts of this clonotype. It differs at one base from a far larger clone, so likely a read error. V and J are TRBV6-6 and TRBJ2-5; no clear D gene. Germline lookup yields CDR1 MNHNY and CDR2 SVGAGI (reference sequence). This CDR3 spans 11 amino acids. V was cut by 7 bases and J by 1 base, with 4 bases left in between. CDR3 protein: CASTLQETQYF. CDR3 bases: TGTGCCAGCACCCTCCAAGAGACCCAGTACTTC.

CDR3 sequence: CSARVVAGDPYEQYF. CDR3 nucleotide sequence: TGCAGTGCTAGAGTGGTAGCGGGGGATCCCTACGAGCAGTACTTC. The V call is TRBV20-1, the J call TRBJ2-7; 9 bases fit TRBD2. Germline CDR1 is DFQATT and CDR2 is SNEGSKA (reference sequence). The CDR3 extends over 15 amino acids. V was pared by 1 base and J by 2 bases, with 6 bases of the junction left unmatched.

Of note for this clonotype: The conserved final phenylalanine or tryptophan is absent from the CDR3, which likely points to a read error. The J gene is TRBJ1-1, the V gene TRBV11-1; D is ambiguous. This CDR3 contains 13 residues. Germline V CDR1 and CDR2: SGHAT, FQDESV (reference sequence). The V gene lost 5 bases and the J gene lost 2 bases, with 9 bases spanning the gap. The CDR3 region is CASSRTHNTEAFL. As DNA, the CDR3 is TGTGCCAGCAGCCGGACCCACAACACTGAAGCTTTCCTT.

This clonotype was counted many times. This CDR3 reads CASSLGLAPYEQYF. The CDR3 nucleotides are TGTGCCAGCAGCTTGGGGCTAGCCCCCTACGAGCAGTACTTC. The chain joins TRBV7-2 to TRBJ2-7; D possibly uses TRBD1 or TRBD2 (5 bases each). CDR1 is SGHTA, CDR2 FQGNSA, per germline. The CDR3 contains 14 residues. The V gene lost 3 bases and the J gene lost 2 bases, with 11 bases spanning the gap.

There are many counts of this clonotype. The V and J genes are TRBV6-5 and TRBJ2-5, with D unresolved. The V gene's germline CDR1 is MNHEY and CDR2 SVGAGI. The length of the CDR3 is 14 residues. Trimming took off 5 bases at V and 5 bases at J, with 15 bases between the two ends. CDR3 sequence reads: CASSPVIVRETQYF. As DNA, the CDR3 is TGTGCCAGCAGTCCCGTGATTGTCCGGGAGACCCAGTACTTC.

This clonotype showed up just a few times. This chain links TRBV20-1 with TRBJ2-1; TRBD2 is a possible D gene (6 bases). The V gene's germline CDR1 is DFQATT and CDR2 SNEGSKA (reference sequence). This CDR3 has 14 amino acids. Trimming shortened V by 0 bases and J by 3 bases, and 9 bases separated the two germline ends. This chain's CDR3 is CSARDPGLYNEQFF. The CDR3 nucleotides are TGCAGTGCTAGAGACCCGGGACTCTACAATGAGCAGTTCTTC.

This clonotype was seen only a few times. In DNA form, the CDR3 reads TGCAGTGCTGGACCCCTACAGGGACCCACAGATACGCAGTATTTT. It encodes CSAGPLQGPTDTQYF. The V and J genes are TRBV20-1 and TRBJ2-3; the D gene is possibly TRBD1 (6 bases). This CDR3 region has 15 residues. Germline loops: CDR1 DFQATT, CDR2 SNEGSKA (reference sequence). The V gene lost 5 bases and the J gene lost 2 bases, with 17 bases spanning the gap.

This clonotype was counted only a few times. The V and J genes are TRBV15 and TRBJ1-2, with TRBD1 matching 7 bases. With V trimmed by 1 base and J by 2 bases, 1 base remained unmatched. Germline V CDR1 and CDR2: LNHNV, YYDKDF (reference sequence). The CDR3 contains 14 residues. CDR3 coding DNA: TGTGCCACCAGCAGAGCGGGACAGAACTATGGCTACACCTTC. Translating it yields CATSRAGQNYGYTF.

This clonotype showed up just a few times. This chain joins TRBV4-3 and TRBJ2-7, with D maybe TRBD2 (7 bases). CDR3 length: 17 amino acids. Trimming took 1 base from V and 0 from J, leaving 16 bases between them. CDR1 is LGHNA and CDR2 is YSLEER in the germline V gene. The CDR3 nucleotides are TGCGCCAGCAGCCAAGGGGGGGGCCCCCCGAGCTCCTACGAGCAGTACTTC. This sequence encodes CASSQGGGPPSSYEQYF.

The chain carries TRBV7-9 and TRBJ1-4, with D uncertain. Germline assignment: CDR1 SEHNR and CDR2 FQNEAQ (reference sequence). This CDR3 has 14 residues. V was pared by 5 bases and J by 7 bases, with 14 bases between. CDR3 region: CASSLDEAGEKLFF. Written as DNA, the CDR3 is TGTGCCAGCAGCCTAGACGAAGCGGGTGAAAAACTGTTTTTT.

The chain is built from TRBV29-1 and TRBJ1-2; 7 bases align to TRBD1. Germline CDR1 and CDR2: SQVTM and ANQGSEA. CDR3 length: 13 amino acids. Unmatched junction bases numbered 11, after V lost 6 bases and J lost 7 bases. CDR3 sequence: CSVVETGRGGYTF. CDR3 DNA: TGCAGCGTCGTCGAGACAGGGAGGGGTGGCTACACCTTC. Full variable domain (rest looked up from reference TRBV29-1 and TRBJ1-2): SAVISQKPSRDICQRGTSLTIQCQVDSQVTMMFWYRQQPGQSLTLIATANQGSEATYESGFVIDKFPISRPNLTFSTLTVSNMSPEDSSIYLCSVVETGRGGYTFGSGTRLTVV.

In its sample, this clonotype was seen a few times. The rearrangement links TRBV28 to TRBJ2-5, with TRBD2 identical over 11 bases. The CDR3 contains 15 residues. J gave up 1 base and V 10 bases, and 8 bases lay outside the gene matches. The germline gives CDR1 MDHEN, CDR2 SYDVKM. Here the CDR3 DNA reads TGTGCCACCGCGGGACTAGCGGAGCTCCAAGAGACCCAGTACTTC. It is translated as CATAGLAELQETQYF. The whole variable domain, filled in from reference TRBV28 and TRBJ2-5, reads DVKVTQSSRYLVKRTGEKVFLECVQDMDHENMFWYRQDPGLGLRLIYFSYDVKMKEKGDIPEGYSVSREKKERFSLILESASTNQTSMYLCATAGLAELQETQYFGPGTRLLVL.

To note about this clonotype: A read error is possible here, since a much larger clone lies one base away. The J gene is TRBJ2-7, the V gene TRBV20-1, with D hard to call. Trimming took 2 bases from V and 2 from J, leaving 19 bases between them. Per the germline V gene, CDR1 is DFQATT and CDR2 is SNEGSKA (reference sequence). The length of the CDR3 is 16 residues. CDR3: CSARRGKGLSPYEQYF. The CDR3 DNA reads TGCAGTGCTAGAAGAGGAAAGGGCCTGAGCCCCTACGAGCAGTACTTC.

The chain recombines TRBV10-3 with TRBJ2-5, with TRBD2 identical over 12 bases. With V trimmed by 4 bases and J by 11 bases, 14 bases remained unmatched. Germline V CDR1 and CDR2: ENHRY, SYGVKD. The CDR3 is 16 amino acids. The CDR3 region is CAISAPTSGGHPEQYF. In DNA form, the CDR3 reads TGTGCCATCAGTGCCCCGACTAGCGGGGGCCATCCTGAGCAGTACTTC.